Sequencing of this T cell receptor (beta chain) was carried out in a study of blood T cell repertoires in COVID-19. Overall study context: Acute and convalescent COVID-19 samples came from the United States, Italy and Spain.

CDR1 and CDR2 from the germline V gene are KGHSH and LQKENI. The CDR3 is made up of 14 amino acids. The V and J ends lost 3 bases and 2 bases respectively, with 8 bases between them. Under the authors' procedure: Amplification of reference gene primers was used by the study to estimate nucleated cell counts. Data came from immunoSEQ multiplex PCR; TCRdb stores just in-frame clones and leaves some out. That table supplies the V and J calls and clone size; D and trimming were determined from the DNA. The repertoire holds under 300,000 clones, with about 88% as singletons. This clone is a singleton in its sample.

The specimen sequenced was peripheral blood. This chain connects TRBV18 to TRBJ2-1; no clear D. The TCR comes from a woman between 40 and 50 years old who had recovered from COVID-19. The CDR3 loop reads CASSPSGAYNEQFF. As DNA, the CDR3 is TGTGCCAGCTCACCTTCAGGCGCCTACAATGAGCAGTTCTTC.